The next 4 T cell receptor beta chains were all read from a single sample in a study of blood T cells in healthy people across ages. Primed by a sample-barcoded 5' primer and a J-beta primer mix, a second PCR proceeded for 7 to 11 cycles. TCRdb re-analysed the 5' RACE reads in MiXCR, keeping a single row per CDR3 protein. The sample includes about 1,500,000 distinct CDR3 sequences, approximately 40% of them seen just once. Input material: blood. These receptors were taken from a woman under 30 in good health.

V and J are TRBV20-1 and TRBJ2-7; a weak D match, TRBD1 (6 bases). This CDR3 comprises 13 residues. Trimming stripped 4 bases from V and 5 bases from J, with 15 bases between. Germline CDR1 DFQATT, CDR2 SNEGSKA (reference sequence). CDR3: CSATRGMIHEQYF. CDR3 in DNA: TGCAGTGCTACCAGGGGAATGATCCACGAGCAGTACTTC.

The V and J genes are TRBV11-2 and TRBJ1-2; 8 nucleotides align to TRBD1. CDR1 is SGHAT, CDR2 FQNNGV, per germline. The length of the CDR3 is 14 residues. V shed 4 bases, J shed 3 bases, and the junction held 4 bases outside the gene matches. CDR3 sequence (DNA): TGTGCCAGCAGCTACCAGACAGGGGACTATGGCTACACCTTC. It is translated as CASSYQTGDYGYTF.

This chain joins TRBV28 and TRBJ2-7, with 12 positions matching TRBD2. From germline, CDR1 is MDHEN and CDR2 SYDVKM. Germline trimming cut 5 bases from V and 6 bases from J; bases unmatched to any gene: 11. CDR3 length equals 16 residues. CDR3 DNA sequence: TGTGCCAGCAGTCCCACCCGACTAGCGGGGGTTTCCGAGCAGTACTTC. Its translation is CASSPTRLAGVSEQYF.

J is TRBJ2-1 and V is TRBV7-2, with 7 bases lining up with TRBD2. With the DNA end fitting TRBJ2-7 better, the J assignment may be wrong. The CDR3 consists of 15 residues. Per germline, CDR1 SGHTA and CDR2 FQGNSA. This CDR3 reads CASSFSSGIYNEQYF. In DNA form, the CDR3 reads TGTGCCAGCAGCTTCTCTAGCGGAATCTACAATGAGCAGTACTTC.